Reported below is one T cell receptor (beta chain). Antigen: not known. The source of the sample is a study of shared clonotypes between healthy human individuals. For the study at large: CD4 naive cells filled three plates per donor, CD4 memory three, CD8 naive two and CD8 memory one. Study outcomes and limitations: Researchers found naive subsets generally carried larger estimated richness than memory subsets.

Original methodology: With immunoSEQ giving junction-only sequences and no quality scores, filtering differed. Assay: immunoSEQ multiplex PCR; the TCRdb copy retains only in-frame clones and omits some. That table gives V, J and clone size, and the DNA gave D and trimming. The repertoire includes 980,000 or so clones, more than 75% of them detected once, and nearly 1.5% sits in the top ten. Donors, healthy HIV-negative adults, lacked recent acute infections or vaccinations. This TCR derives from a man aged 18-30 years in good health. Sequencing was carried out using memory CD4+ T cells sorted from blood. Indicated subset: CD45RA-negative fraction.

The CDR3 protein is CATNAGASYNEQFF. The DNA of the CDR3 is TGTGCCACCAACGCCGGGGCGAGTTACAATGAGCAGTTCTTC. The rearrangement links TRBV6-5 to TRBJ2-1; the D call may be TRBD1 or TRBD2 (5 bases each). The CDR3 has 14 amino acids. Trimming took off 10 bases at V and 4 bases at J, with 17 bases between the two ends. Germline V CDR1 and CDR2: MNHEY, SVGAGI.